The table lists the clone carrying this T cell receptor (beta chain) with many counts. This CDR3 has 15 residues. Germline V gene sequence: CDR1 MDHEN, CDR2 SYDVKM. V shed 6 bases and J 4 bases; nucleotides not matched to a gene: 10. Relying on iRepertoire HTBI primers and Arm-PCR of CDR3 regions, the team built TCR beta libraries. TCRdb reanalysed the multiplex PCR reads using MiXCR and keeps one entry per CDR3 protein. Among around 320,000 distinct CDR3 sequences listed, over 15% were seen once. These data are taken from a study of regulatory T cells in long-lasting Graves disease. The time point: newly diagnosed GD, antithyroid drugs for less than 3 months. Extracted PBMC RNA gave rise to the TCR library. This sample also belongs to another study, concerning T cells in Graves' hyperthyroidism and ophthalmopathy. That source adds: A first-round RT-PCR of the TCR CDR3 used the HTBI primer set.

The V and J genes are TRBV28 and TRBJ2-7; 9 positions agree with TRBD1. The input for sequencing was peripheral blood mononuclear cells (PBMCs), taken at new diagnosis, from a patient treated with antithyroid drugs. This TCR derives from a man aged 40-49 years with Graves disease. Here the CDR3 DNA reads TGTGCCAGCAGCCCCGGGACAGGGACGGGGTACGAGCAGTACTTC. This codes for CASSPGTGTGYEQYF.